This section outlines one TCR beta chain sequence together with its context. Its antigen remains unidentified. The data were obtained in a study of blood T cells in healthy people across ages. Overall study findings and caveats: Donor CMV infection status was unknown, possibly confounding age-related changes in expanded clonotypes.

The second PCR ran roughly 7 to 12 cycles with a sample-barcoded 5' primer and J-beta primers. TCRdb passed the 5' RACE reads through MiXCR, listing each CDR3 protein once. Found here are fewer than 900,000 distinct CDR3 sequences, around 36% of them singletons; the top ten hold 10% to 15%. V was shortened by 0 bases and J by 5 bases, with 17 bases between the two germline ends. Germline assignment: CDR1 MNHEY and CDR2 SVGAGI. The CDR3 is made up of 16 amino acids. The chain carries TRBV6-5 and TRBJ2-7; tentatively, D is TRBD1 (6 bases). This receptor was obtained from a man in his late teens or twenties in good health. The specimen was blood. DNA of the CDR3: TGTGCCAGCAGTTACTCCCCCGACAGGAAAGTCCACGAGCAGTACTTC. It yields the protein CASSYSPDRKVHEQYF.